This T cell receptor beta chain derives from a study of CD8+ T cells in alopecia areata. Study-wide results and caveats: Normal scalp had lower clonality than lesional scalp, with alopecia totalis/universalis lesions showing this most strongly. Many expanded lesional clones remained in scalp and blood on tofacitinib.

The CDR3 contains 17 residues. V lost 5 bases to trimming and J lost 0 bases; unmatched junction nucleotides: 9. Germline CDR1 and CDR2: PRHDT and FYEKMQ (reference sequence). Regarding this clone: What it binds is unknown.

Extracted from the samples, RNA was reverse transcribed into cDNA to serve as the sequencing template. Assay: immunoSEQ multiplex PCR; the TCRdb copy retains only in-frame clones and omits some. The sample consists of about 74,000 clones, approximately 28% of them appearing once. The sample's treatment: oral pan-JAK inhibitor, 5-10 mg twice daily. In alopecia areata patients, both lesional scalp punch biopsies and peripheral blood were collected. The sample here was CD8+ T cells sorted from blood, taken at week 4, from a patient treated with tofacitinib. This chain joins TRBV13 and TRBJ2-2, with 7 bases aligning to TRBD2. The clonotype was recovered from a human donor with alopecia areata. The CDR3 loop reads CASSDPREGTNTGELFF. In nucleotides, the CDR3 is TGTGCCAGCAGCGACCCCAGGGAGGGGACGAACACCGGGGAGCTGTTTTTT.